What follows are 5 T cell receptor beta chains derived from one specimen sequenced in a study of healthy donors' naive CD4 and CD8 T cells. A linear amplification protocol produced the TCR libraries from around 0.55 ug of total RNA. From the reads, TCRdb called clonotypes with MiXCR, one entry per CDR3 protein. The sample has 200,000 or so distinct CDR3 sequences; about 76% are singletons. The sample was naive CD4+ and CD8+ T cells sorted from blood, pooled from several donors. The receptors originated from a pool of human donors in good health; the sample pools cells from several healthy donors.

The chain employs TRBV30 and TRBJ1-5; a possible D gene is TRBD1 (5 bases). CDR1 is GTSNPN and CDR2 is SVGIG in the germline V gene (reference sequence). Trimming left V 1 base short and J 4 bases short, with 14 bases between. CDR3 size: 15 residues. The CDR3 coding sequence is TGTGCCTGGAGTGAGGAGGGGCCCTTTAATCAGCCCCAGCATTTT. Its translation: CAWSEEGPFNQPQHF.

This clonotype was found a few times. The gene calls are TRBV27 and TRBJ1-1; TRBD1 might be the D (5 bases). Trimming took 4 bases from V and 10 from J, leaving 10 bases between them. CDR3 size: 11 residues. Germline assignment: CDR1 MNHEY and CDR2 SMNVEV (reference sequence). CDR3 amino acids: CASSSLGGAFF. The DNA for the CDR3 is TGTGCCAGCAGTTCCCTCGGGGGAGCTTTCTTT.

The V and J genes are TRBV19 and TRBJ1-5; D unresolved. V lost 3 bases, J lost 2 bases, and 14 bases lay in between. CDR3 length equals 16 residues. In germline, CDR1 is LNHDA, CDR2 SQIVND (reference sequence). This CDR3 is CASSIGVDFGNQPQHF. The CDR3 DNA is TGTGCCAGTAGTATCGGGGTAGATTTCGGCAATCAGCCCCAGCATTTT.

This clonotype was seen once. This rearrangement joins TRBV20-1 to TRBJ2-5, with D uncertain. CDR1 and CDR2 (germline): DFQATT, SNEGSKA (reference sequence). This CDR3 has 12 amino acids. V shed 1 base and J shed 1 base, with 4 bases lying between them. The CDR3: CSARVGQETQYF. The CDR3 DNA sequence: TGCAGTGCTAGAGTTGGCCAAGAGACCCAGTACTTC.

The chain uses TRBV29-1 and TRBJ1-1; D call uncertain. Trimming removed 4 bases from V and 0 bases from J, with 12 bases in between. Germline lookup yields CDR1 SQVTM and CDR2 ANQGSEA. The CDR3 loop spans 14 amino acids. The CDR3 DNA sequence: TGCAGCGTTGTCGTGGTCGGTATGAACACTGAAGCTTTCTTT. It codes for CSVVVVGMNTEAFF.